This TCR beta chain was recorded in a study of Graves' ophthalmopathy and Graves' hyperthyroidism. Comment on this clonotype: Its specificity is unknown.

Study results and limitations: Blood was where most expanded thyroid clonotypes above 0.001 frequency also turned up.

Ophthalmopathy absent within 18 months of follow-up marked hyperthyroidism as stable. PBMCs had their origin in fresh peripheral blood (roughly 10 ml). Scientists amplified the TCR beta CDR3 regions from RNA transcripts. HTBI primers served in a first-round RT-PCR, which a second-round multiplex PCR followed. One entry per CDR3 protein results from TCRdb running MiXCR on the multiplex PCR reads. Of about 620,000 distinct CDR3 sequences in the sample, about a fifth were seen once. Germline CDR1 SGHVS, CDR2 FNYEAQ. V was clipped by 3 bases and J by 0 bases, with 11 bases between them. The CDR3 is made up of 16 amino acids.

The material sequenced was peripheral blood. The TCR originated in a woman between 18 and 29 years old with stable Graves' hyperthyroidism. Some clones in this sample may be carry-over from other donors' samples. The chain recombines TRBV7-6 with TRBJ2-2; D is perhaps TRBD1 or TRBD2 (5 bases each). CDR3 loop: CASSFLGPPNTGELFF. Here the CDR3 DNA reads TGTGCCAGCAGCTTTTTGGGACCCCCGAACACCGGGGAGCTGTTTTTT.